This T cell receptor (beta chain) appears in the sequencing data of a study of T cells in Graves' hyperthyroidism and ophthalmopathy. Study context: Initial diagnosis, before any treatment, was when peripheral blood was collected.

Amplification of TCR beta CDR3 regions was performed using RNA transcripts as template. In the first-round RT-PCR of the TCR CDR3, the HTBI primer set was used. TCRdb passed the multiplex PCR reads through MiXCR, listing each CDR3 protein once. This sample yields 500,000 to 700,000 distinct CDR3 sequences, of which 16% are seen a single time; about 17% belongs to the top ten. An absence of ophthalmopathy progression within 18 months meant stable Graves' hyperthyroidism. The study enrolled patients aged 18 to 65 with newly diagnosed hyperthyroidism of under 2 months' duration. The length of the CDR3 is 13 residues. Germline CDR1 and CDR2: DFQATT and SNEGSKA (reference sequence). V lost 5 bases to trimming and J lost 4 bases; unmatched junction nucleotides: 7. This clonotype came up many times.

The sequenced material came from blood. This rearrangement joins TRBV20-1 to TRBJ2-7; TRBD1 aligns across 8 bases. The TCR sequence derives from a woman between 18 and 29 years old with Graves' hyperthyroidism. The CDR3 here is CSAEGQDSYEQYF. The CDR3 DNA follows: TGCAGTGCTGAGGGACAGGATAGTTACGAGCAGTACTTC.